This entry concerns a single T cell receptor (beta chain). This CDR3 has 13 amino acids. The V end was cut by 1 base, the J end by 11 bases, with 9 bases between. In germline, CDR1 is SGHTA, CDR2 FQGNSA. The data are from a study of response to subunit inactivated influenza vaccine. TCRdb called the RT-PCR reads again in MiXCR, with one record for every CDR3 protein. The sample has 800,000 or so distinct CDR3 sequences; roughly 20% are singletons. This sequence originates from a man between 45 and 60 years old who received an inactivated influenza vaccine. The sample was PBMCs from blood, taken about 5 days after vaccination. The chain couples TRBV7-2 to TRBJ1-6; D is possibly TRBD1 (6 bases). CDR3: CASSLGQVAPLHF. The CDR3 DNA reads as TGTGCCAGCAGCTTAGGACAGGTAGCACCCCTCCACTTT.